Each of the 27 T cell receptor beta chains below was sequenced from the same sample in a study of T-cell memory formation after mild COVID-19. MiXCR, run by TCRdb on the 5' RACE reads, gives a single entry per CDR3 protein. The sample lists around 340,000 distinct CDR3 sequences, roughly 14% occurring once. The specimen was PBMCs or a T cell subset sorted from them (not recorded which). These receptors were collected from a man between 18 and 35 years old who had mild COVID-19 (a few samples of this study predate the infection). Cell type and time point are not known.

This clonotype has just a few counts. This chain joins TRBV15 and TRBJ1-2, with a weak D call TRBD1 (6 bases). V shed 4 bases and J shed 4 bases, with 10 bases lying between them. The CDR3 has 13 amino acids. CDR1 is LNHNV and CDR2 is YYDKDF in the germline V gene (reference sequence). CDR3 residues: CATSTSDSYGYTF. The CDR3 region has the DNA TGTGCCACCAGCACTTCGGACAGCTATGGCTACACCTTC.

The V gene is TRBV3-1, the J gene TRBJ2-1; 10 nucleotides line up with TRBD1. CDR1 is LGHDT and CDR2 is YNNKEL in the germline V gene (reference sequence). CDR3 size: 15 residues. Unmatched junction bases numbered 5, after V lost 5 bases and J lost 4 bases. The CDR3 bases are TGTGCCAGCAGCGGGACAGGGGATGGGTACAATGAGCAGTTCTTC. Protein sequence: CASSGTGDGYNEQFF.

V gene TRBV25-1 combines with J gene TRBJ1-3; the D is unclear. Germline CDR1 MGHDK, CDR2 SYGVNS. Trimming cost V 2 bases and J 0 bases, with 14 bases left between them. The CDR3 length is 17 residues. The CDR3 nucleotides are TGTGCCAGCAGTGAAGGGGTTCTAGGGAGCTCTGGAAACACCATATATTTT. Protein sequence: CASSEGVLGSSGNTIYF. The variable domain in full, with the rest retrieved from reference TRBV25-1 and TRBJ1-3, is EADIYQTPRYLVIGTGKKITLECSQTMGHDKMYWYQQDPGMELHLIHYSYGVNSTEKGDLSSESTVSRIRTEHFPLTLESARPSHTSQYLCASSEGVLGSSGNTIYFGEGSWLTVV.

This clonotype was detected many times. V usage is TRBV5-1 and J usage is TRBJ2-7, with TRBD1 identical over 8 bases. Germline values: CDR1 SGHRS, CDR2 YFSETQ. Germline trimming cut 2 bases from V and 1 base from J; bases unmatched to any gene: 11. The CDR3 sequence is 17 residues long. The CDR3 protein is CASSFGPQGEGSYEQYF. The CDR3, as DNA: TGCGCCAGCAGCTTTGGCCCACAGGGGGAAGGGTCCTACGAGCAGTACTTC.

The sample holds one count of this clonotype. The CDR3 reads CASSANTGAEKETQYF. The CDR3 DNA reads TGTGCCAGCAGTGCTAATACAGGGGCGGAAAAAGAGACCCAGTACTTC. The genes are TRBV6-5 and TRBJ2-5; 7 bases match TRBD1. The CDR3 contains 16 residues. V shed 5 bases, J shed 3 bases, and the junction held 12 bases outside the gene matches. Germline V lookup: CDR1 MNHEY, CDR2 SVGAGI.

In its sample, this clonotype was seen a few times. CDR3 amino acids: CASNKWDREVTEAFF. Here the CDR3 DNA reads TGTGCCAGCAATAAATGGGACAGGGAGGTCACTGAAGCTTTCTTT. The chain employs TRBV27 and TRBJ1-1; 9 bases are shared with TRBD1. CDR3 length: 15 amino acids. With 7 bases clipped from V and 4 bases from J, the junction kept 10 bases outside the gene matches. CDR1 and CDR2 (germline): MNHEY, SMNVEV (reference sequence).

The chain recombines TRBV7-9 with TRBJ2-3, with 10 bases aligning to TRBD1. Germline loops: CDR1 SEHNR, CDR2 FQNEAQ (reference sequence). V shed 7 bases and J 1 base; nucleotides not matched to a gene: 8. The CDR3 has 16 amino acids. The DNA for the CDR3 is TGTGCCAGCACGCCGGGGACAGGGGCCGGCACAGATACGCAGTATTTT. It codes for CASTPGTGAGTDTQYF.

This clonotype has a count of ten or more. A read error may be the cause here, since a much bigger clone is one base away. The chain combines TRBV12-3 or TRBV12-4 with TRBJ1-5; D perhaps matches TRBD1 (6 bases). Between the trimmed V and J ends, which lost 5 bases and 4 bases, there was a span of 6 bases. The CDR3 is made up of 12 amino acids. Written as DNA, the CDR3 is TGTGCCAGCAGTGACAGGAATCAGCCCCAGCATTTT. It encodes CASSDRNQPQHF.

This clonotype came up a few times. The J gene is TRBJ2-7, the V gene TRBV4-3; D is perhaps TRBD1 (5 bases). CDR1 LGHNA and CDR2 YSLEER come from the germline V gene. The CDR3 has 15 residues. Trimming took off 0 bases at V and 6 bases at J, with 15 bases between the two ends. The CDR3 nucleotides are TGCGCCAGCAGCCAAGATGGTGGTAGGGGTGGCGAGCAGTACTTC. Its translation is CASSQDGGRGGEQYF.

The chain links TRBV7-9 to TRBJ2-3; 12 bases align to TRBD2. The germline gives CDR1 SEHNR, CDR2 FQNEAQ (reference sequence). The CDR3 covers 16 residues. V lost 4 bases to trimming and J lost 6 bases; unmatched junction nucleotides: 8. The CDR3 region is CASSSGTSGFRDTQYF. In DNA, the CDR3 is TGTGCCAGCAGCTCCGGGACTAGCGGGTTTAGGGATACGCAGTATTTT.

The CDR3: CASTPGGYQETQYF. CDR3 in DNA: TGTGCCAGCACCCCAGGGGGGTACCAAGAGACCCAGTACTTC. The chain carries TRBV12-3 or TRBV12-4 and TRBJ2-5, with D possibly matching TRBD1 (7 bases). V lost 7 bases, J lost 0 bases, and 12 bases lay in between. The CDR3 loop spans 14 amino acids.

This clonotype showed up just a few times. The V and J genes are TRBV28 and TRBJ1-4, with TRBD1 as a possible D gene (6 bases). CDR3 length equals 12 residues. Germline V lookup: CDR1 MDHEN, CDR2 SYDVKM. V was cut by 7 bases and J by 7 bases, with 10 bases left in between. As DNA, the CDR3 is TGTGCCAGCACCAGGGGAGGTGAAAAACTGTTTTTT. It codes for CASTRGGEKLFF. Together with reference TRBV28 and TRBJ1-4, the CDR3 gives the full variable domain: DVKVTQSSRYLVKRTGEKVFLECVQDMDHENMFWYRQDPGLGLRLIYFSYDVKMKEKGDIPEGYSVSREKKERFSLILESASTNQTSMYLCASTRGGEKLFFGSGTQLSVL.

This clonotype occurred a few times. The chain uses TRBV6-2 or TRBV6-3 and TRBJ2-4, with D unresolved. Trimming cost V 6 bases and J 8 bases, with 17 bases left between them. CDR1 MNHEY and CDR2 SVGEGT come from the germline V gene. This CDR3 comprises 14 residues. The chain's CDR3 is CASSHPQQFDIQYF. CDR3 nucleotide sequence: TGTGCCAGCAGCCACCCCCAGCAGTTCGACATTCAGTACTTC.

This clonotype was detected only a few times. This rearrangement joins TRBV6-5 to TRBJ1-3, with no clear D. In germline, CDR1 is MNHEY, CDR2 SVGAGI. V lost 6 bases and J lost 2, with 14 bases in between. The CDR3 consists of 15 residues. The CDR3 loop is CASSSPADTGNTIYF. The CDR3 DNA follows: TGTGCCAGCAGCTCCCCGGCCGATACTGGAAACACCATATATTTT.

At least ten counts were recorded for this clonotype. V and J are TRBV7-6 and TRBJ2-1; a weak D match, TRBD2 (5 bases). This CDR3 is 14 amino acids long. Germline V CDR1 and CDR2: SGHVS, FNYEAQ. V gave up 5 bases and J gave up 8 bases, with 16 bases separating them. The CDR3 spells CASSPTPGRDEQFF. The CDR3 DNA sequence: TGTGCCAGCAGCCCAACCCCGGGGAGAGATGAGCAGTTCTTC.

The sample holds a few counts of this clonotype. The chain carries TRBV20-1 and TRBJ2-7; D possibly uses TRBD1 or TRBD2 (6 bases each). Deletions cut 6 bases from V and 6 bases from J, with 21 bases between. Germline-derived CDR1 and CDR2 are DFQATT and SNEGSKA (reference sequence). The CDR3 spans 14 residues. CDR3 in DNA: TGCAGTGCACAGTTAGGAGGGGGAGGCAGCGAGCAGTACTTC. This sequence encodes CSAQLGGGGSEQYF.

The CDR3 protein is CSARPSGHLISPLHF. As DNA, the CDR3 is TGCAGTGCTAGGCCGAGTGGACACCTGATTTCACCCCTCCACTTT. The chain has TRBV20-1 and TRBJ1-6, with D tentatively TRBD1 (5 bases). Germline CDR1 and CDR2: DFQATT and SNEGSKA (reference sequence). This CDR3 is 15 amino acids long. Trimming left V 3 bases short and J 9 bases short, with 18 bases between.

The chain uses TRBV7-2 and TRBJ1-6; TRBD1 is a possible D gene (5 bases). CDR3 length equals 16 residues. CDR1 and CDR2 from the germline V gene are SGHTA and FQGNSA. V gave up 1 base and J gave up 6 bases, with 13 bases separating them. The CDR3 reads CASSLVTGAANSPLHF. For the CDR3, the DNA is TGTGCCAGCAGCTTAGTCACCGGGGCCGCTAATTCACCCCTCCACTTT. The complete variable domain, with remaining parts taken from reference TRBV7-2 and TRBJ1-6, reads GAGVSQSPSNKVTEKGKDVELRCDPISGHTALYWYRQSLGQGLEFLIYFQGNSAPDKSGLPSDRFSAERTGGSVSTLTIQRTQQEDSAVYLCASSLVTGAANSPLHFGNGTRLTVT.

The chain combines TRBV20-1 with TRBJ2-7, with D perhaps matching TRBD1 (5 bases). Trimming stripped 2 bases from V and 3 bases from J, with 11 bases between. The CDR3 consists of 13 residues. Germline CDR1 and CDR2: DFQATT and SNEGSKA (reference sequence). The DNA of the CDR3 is TGCAGTGCTAGAAACAGGCAGAACTACGAGCAGTACGTC. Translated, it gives CSARNRQNYEQYV.

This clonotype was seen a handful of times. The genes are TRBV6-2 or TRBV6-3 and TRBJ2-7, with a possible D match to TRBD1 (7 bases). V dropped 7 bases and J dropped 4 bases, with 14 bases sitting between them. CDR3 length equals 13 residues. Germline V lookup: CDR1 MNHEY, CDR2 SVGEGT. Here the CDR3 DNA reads TGTGCCAGCACCCCGACAGGGAGGTACGAGCAGTACTTC. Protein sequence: CASTPTGRYEQYF.

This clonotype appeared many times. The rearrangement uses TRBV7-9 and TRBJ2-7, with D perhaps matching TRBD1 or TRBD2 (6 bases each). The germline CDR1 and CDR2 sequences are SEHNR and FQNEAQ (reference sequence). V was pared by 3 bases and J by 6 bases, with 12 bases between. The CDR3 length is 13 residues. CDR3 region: CASSLGGGGEQYF. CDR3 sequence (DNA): TGTGCCAGCAGCTTGGGTGGAGGGGGCGAGCAGTACTTC.

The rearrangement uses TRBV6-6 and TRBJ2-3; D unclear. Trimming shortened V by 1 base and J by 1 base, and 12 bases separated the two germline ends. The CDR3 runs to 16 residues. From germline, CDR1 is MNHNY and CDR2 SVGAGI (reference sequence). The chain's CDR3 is CASSYFFPGRTDTQYF. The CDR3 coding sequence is TGTGCCAGCAGTTACTTTTTCCCAGGCCGCACAGATACGCAGTATTTT.

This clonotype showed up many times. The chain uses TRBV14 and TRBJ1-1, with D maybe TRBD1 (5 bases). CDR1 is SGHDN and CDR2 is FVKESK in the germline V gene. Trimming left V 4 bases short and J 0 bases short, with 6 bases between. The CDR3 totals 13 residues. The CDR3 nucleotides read TGTGCCAGCAGCCGGGACCTGAACACTGAAGCTTTCTTT. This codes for CASSRDLNTEAFF.

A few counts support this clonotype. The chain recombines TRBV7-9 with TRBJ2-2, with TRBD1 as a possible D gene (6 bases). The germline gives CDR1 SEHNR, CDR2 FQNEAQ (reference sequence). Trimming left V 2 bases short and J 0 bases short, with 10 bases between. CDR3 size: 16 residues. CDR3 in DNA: TGTGCCAGCAGCTTAAGAAGACAGGCGAACACCGGGGAGCTGTTTTTT. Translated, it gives CASSLRRQANTGELFF.

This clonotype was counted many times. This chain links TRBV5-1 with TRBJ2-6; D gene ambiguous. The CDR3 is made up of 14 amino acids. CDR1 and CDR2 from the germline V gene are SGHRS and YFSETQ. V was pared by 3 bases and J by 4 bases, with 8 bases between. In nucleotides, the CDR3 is TGCGCCAGCAGCTGGTACAGCGGGGCCAACGTCCTGACTTTC. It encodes CASSWYSGANVLTF.

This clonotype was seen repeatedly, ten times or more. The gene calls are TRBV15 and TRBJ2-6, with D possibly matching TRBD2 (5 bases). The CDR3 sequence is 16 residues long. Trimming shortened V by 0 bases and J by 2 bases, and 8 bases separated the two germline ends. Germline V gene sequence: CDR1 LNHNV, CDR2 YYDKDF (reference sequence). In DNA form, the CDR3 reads TGTGCCACCAGCAGAGAAGCCGGGGCTGGGGCCAACGTCCTGACTTTC. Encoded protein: CATSREAGAGANVLTF.

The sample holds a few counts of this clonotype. As DNA, the CDR3 is TGCGCCAGCAGCAATAGCGGGGGCGCGAACACCGGGGAGCTGTTTTTT. Amino acid sequence: CASSNSGGANTGELFF. The chain carries TRBV5-1 and TRBJ2-2, with 9 bases lining up with TRBD2. V lost 4 bases and J lost 0; bases outside the gene matches: 4. CDR1 and CDR2 from the germline V gene are SGHRS and YFSETQ. The CDR3 is 16 amino acids.